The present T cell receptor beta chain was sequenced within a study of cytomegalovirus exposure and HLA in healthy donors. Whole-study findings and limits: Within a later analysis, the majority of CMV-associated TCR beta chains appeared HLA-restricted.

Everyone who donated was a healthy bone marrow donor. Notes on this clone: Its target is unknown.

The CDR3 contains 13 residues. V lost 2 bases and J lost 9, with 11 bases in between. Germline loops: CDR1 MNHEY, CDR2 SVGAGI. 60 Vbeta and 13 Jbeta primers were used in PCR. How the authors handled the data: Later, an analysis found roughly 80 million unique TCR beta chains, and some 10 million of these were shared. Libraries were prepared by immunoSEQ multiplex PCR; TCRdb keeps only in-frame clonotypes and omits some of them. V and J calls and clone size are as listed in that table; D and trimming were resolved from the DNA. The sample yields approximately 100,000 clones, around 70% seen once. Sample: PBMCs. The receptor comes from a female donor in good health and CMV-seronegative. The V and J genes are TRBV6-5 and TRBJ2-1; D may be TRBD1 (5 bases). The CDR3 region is CASSYPGKGEQFF. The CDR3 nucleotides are TGTGCCAGCAGTTACCCAGGGAAGGGTGAGCAGTTCTTC.